The entry below describes one T cell receptor (beta chain). Its target is not known. Time point of the sample: patch test 2, 6 weeks after DPC sensitization. The treatment: therapeutic diphenylcyclopropenone sensitization with weekly scalp DPC. The sample is drawn from a study of human T cells and chemical hapten exposure. Single cDNA molecules in the library carried unique molecular identifiers attached during preparation. As processed by the authors: Individual samples carried between about 23,224 and 690,600 TCRs, with 95,638 as the median. TCRdb re-derived calls from the RACE reads in MiXCR, one entry per CDR3 protein. For this entry, the V and J calls and clone size follow TCRdb and not the study's own pipeline. In the table there are about 110,000 distinct CDR3 sequences, roughly a tenth of which are singletons. Germline CDR1 and CDR2: MNHEY and SVGAGI. Between the trimmed V and J ends, which lost 6 bases and 1 base, there was a span of 9 bases. There are 13 residues in the CDR3.

Overall study findings and caveats: The study found that PT1 expanded TCR counts correlated positively with patch test score. There was no change with DPC sensitization in TCRs above 1 in 1000 frequency.

This TCR came from a woman aged 40 to 49 with alopecia areata. Some clones in this sample may be carry-over from other donors' samples. This chain links TRBV6-5 with TRBJ2-5, with unresolved D. Sequences were derived from whole blood, sampled in connection with sensitization to the hapten diphenylcyclopropenone (DPC). The CDR3 bases are TGTGCCAGCAGACCCGGGCCCCAAGAGACCCAGTACTTC. Its translation: CASRPGPQETQYF.